Listed below are T cell receptor beta chains from one sample, sequenced in a study of blood T cell repertoires in COVID-19. Assay: immunoSEQ multiplex PCR; the TCRdb copy retains only in-frame clones and omits some. This table has around 120,000 clones, around 88% appearing once. Sequencing was performed on PBMCs or T cells enriched from blood (not recorded which). Receptors originate from a woman between 50 and 59 years old who had recovered from COVID-19. The CDR3 runs from the conserved cysteine through the conserved F or W. The D gene is left open where the match is weak. Part of the rows lack a size; the others show once, few, many or a class for expanded clones.

v_call: TRBV4-1; clone_size: -; d_call: -; j_call: TRBJ2-7; cdr3_aa: CASSHGLTGFEQYF; cdr3_nt: TGCGCCAGCAGCCACGGCCTCACAGGGTTCGAGCAGTACTTC
v_call: TRBV7-2; clone_size: few; d_call: -; j_call: TRBJ1-2; cdr3_aa: CASSLVLGSGREPYGYTF; cdr3_nt: TGTGCCAGCAGCTTAGTACTGGGGTCAGGCAGGGAACCCTATGGCTACACCTTC
v_call: TRBV6-5; clone_size: once; d_call: -; j_call: TRBJ1-3; cdr3_aa: CASSPTGSSGNTIYF; cdr3_nt: TGTGCCAGCAGCCCAACGGGAAGCTCTGGAAACACCATATATTTT
v_call: TRBV7-2; clone_size: -; d_call: TRBD1; j_call: TRBJ2-7; cdr3_aa: CASSLSPQVRGEQYF; cdr3_nt: TGTGCCAGCAGCTTATCCCCTCAGGTCAGGGGGGAGCAGTACTTC
v_call: TRBV9; clone_size: once; d_call: -; j_call: TRBJ2-5; cdr3_aa: CASSANGDKGETQYF; cdr3_nt: TGTGCCAGCAGCGCTAACGGGGACAAGGGGGAGACCCAGTACTTC
v_call: TRBV7-8; clone_size: -; d_call: TRBD2; j_call: TRBJ2-2; cdr3_aa: CASSQISGGPYPGELFF; cdr3_nt: TGTGCCAGCAGCCAAATAAGCGGGGGGCCGTACCCCGGGGAGCTGTTTTTT
v_call: TRBV5-1; clone_size: -; d_call: -; j_call: TRBJ1-1; cdr3_aa: CASSPSVLEGTEAFF; cdr3_nt: TGCGCCAGCAGCCCCTCTGTTCTTGAGGGTACTGAAGCTTTCTTT
v_call: TRBV19; clone_size: -; d_call: TRBD1; j_call: TRBJ2-6; cdr3_aa: CASNNRGFLSGANVLTF; cdr3_nt: TGTGCCAGTAATAACAGGGGGTTTCTCTCTGGGGCCAACGTCCTGACTTTC
v_call: TRBV10-3; clone_size: -; d_call: TRBD1; j_call: TRBJ2-7; cdr3_aa: CATQTGGSGEQYF; cdr3_nt: TGTGCCACCCAGACAGGGGGAAGCGGCGAGCAGTACTTC
v_call: TRBV10-3; clone_size: -; d_call: TRBD2; j_call: TRBJ2-3; cdr3_aa: CAIRTSGGTDTQYF; cdr3_nt: TGTGCCATCAGGACTAGCGGGGGCACAGATACGCAGTATTTT
v_call: TRBV19; clone_size: -; d_call: TRBD1; j_call: TRBJ1-2; cdr3_aa: CASYRGRLGGYTF; cdr3_nt: TGTGCCAGCTACAGGGGGCGGTTGGGGGGCTACACCTTC
v_call: TRBV6-5; clone_size: once; d_call: -; j_call: TRBJ2-7; cdr3_aa: CASSYSGASTYEQYF; cdr3_nt: TGTGCCAGCAGTTACTCGGGGGCCAGCACCTACGAGCAGTACTTC
v_call: TRBV19; clone_size: many; d_call: TRBD2; j_call: TRBJ2-2; cdr3_aa: CASKPGLAGGRDTGELFF; cdr3_nt: TGTGCCAGTAAACCGGGACTAGCGGGGGGGCGTGACACCGGGGAGCTGTTTTTT
v_call: TRBV12-3/TRBV12-4; clone_size: -; d_call: TRBD2; j_call: TRBJ2-3; cdr3_aa: CAASGGGTDTQYF; cdr3_nt: TGTGCCGCCTCGGGGGGGGGCACAGATACGCAGTATTTT
v_call: TRBV5-1; clone_size: -; d_call: -; j_call: TRBJ1-5; cdr3_aa: CASSLGPEGNQPQHF; cdr3_nt: TGCGCCAGCAGCTTGGGCCCCGAGGGCAATCAGCCCCAGCATTTT
v_call: TRBV27; clone_size: -; d_call: TRBD1; j_call: TRBJ1-2; cdr3_aa: CASSFDRGHGYTF; cdr3_nt: TGTGCCAGCAGCTTCGACAGGGGGCATGGCTACACCTTC
v_call: TRBV6-5; clone_size: -; d_call: -; j_call: TRBJ2-7; cdr3_aa: CASSHTRGNSYEQYF; cdr3_nt: TGTGCCAGCAGTCACACTCGGGGGAACTCCTACGAGCAGTACTTC
v_call: TRBV9; clone_size: once; d_call: -; j_call: TRBJ1-1; cdr3_aa: CASSGGLGRTGTEAFF; cdr3_nt: TGTGCCAGCAGCGGAGGACTAGGGCGGACGGGGACTGAAGCTTTCTTT
v_call: TRBV6-5; clone_size: -; d_call: TRBD2; j_call: TRBJ2-1; cdr3_aa: CASNSGGADNEQFF; cdr3_nt: TGTGCCAGCAATAGCGGGGGGGCCGACAATGAGCAGTTCTTC
v_call: TRBV29-1; clone_size: -; d_call: TRBD1; j_call: TRBJ2-5; cdr3_aa: CSVEGRDRGMETQYF; cdr3_nt: TGCAGCGTTGAAGGGCGGGACAGGGGGATGGAGACCCAGTACTTC
v_call: TRBV29-1; clone_size: -; d_call: TRBD1; j_call: TRBJ1-2; cdr3_aa: CSVEGTGGNYGYTF; cdr3_nt: TGCAGCGTTGAAGGGACAGGGGGCAACTATGGCTACACCTTC
v_call: TRBV2; clone_size: -; d_call: -; j_call: TRBJ1-1; cdr3_aa: CASSGRLMNTEAFF; cdr3_nt: TGTGCCAGCAGTGGTAGACTGATGAACACTGAAGCTTTCTTT
v_call: TRBV10-1; clone_size: -; d_call: -; j_call: TRBJ1-5; cdr3_aa: CASSEGQGRQPQHF; cdr3_nt: TGCGCCAGCAGTGAGGGGCAGGGGCGTCAGCCCCAGCATTTT
v_call: TRBV5-6; clone_size: few; d_call: -; j_call: TRBJ2-7; cdr3_aa: CASSLVHSSYEQYF; cdr3_nt: TGTGCCAGCAGCTTGGTGCACAGCTCCTACGAGCAGTACTTC
v_call: TRBV5-1; clone_size: -; d_call: -; j_call: TRBJ1-1; cdr3_aa: CASSLAERVVSEAFF; cdr3_nt: TGCGCCAGCAGCCTAGCGGAGAGGGTGGTCTCTGAAGCTTTCTTT
v_call: TRBV19; clone_size: -; d_call: TRBD1; j_call: TRBJ1-1; cdr3_aa: CASTSPHRGGNTEAFF; cdr3_nt: TGTGCCAGTACCTCGCCCCACAGGGGAGGGAACACTGAAGCTTTCTTT
v_call: TRBV6-5; clone_size: -; d_call: -; j_call: TRBJ1-4; cdr3_aa: CASSYSGTSDEKLFF; cdr3_nt: TGTGCCAGCAGTTACTCCGGGACAAGTGATGAAAAACTGTTTTTT
v_call: TRBV10-3; clone_size: -; d_call: -; j_call: TRBJ1-1; cdr3_aa: CAISDRQGTEAFF; cdr3_nt: TGTGCCATCAGTGATAGGCAGGGCACTGAAGCTTTCTTT
v_call: TRBV2; clone_size: -; d_call: -; j_call: TRBJ1-2; cdr3_aa: CASSERETSYGYTF; cdr3_nt: TGTGCCAGCAGCGAACGAGAAACTTCCTATGGCTACACCTTC
v_call: TRBV19; clone_size: few; d_call: -; j_call: TRBJ1-6; cdr3_aa: CASSIFEGRGSPLHF; cdr3_nt: TGTGCCAGTAGTATCTTCGAAGGGAGAGGTTCACCCCTCCACTTT
v_call: TRBV7-9; clone_size: -; d_call: -; j_call: TRBJ2-7; cdr3_aa: CASSLALGSGEQYF; cdr3_nt: TGTGCCAGCAGCTTAGCGCTAGGGAGCGGCGAGCAGTACTTC
v_call: TRBV6-5; clone_size: -; d_call: TRBD1; j_call: TRBJ1-1; cdr3_aa: CASRTTGAPNTEAFF; cdr3_nt: TGTGCCAGCAGGACCACAGGGGCCCCGAACACTGAAGCTTTCTTT
v_call: TRBV30; clone_size: -; d_call: -; j_call: TRBJ2-3; cdr3_aa: CASSSLGGTDTQYF; cdr3_nt: TGTGCCTCTTCGTCACTCGGGGGCACAGATACGCAGTATTTT
v_call: TRBV2; clone_size: -; d_call: -; j_call: TRBJ2-5; cdr3_aa: CASSGTLQETQYF; cdr3_nt: TGTGCCAGCAGTGGGACTCTACAAGAGACCCAGTACTTC
v_call: TRBV4-1; clone_size: -; d_call: -; j_call: TRBJ1-2; cdr3_aa: CASSQELSGSGYGYTF; cdr3_nt: TGCGCCAGCAGCCAAGAGCTATCCGGTTCGGGCTATGGCTACACCTTC
v_call: TRBV27; clone_size: -; d_call: TRBD2; j_call: TRBJ2-3; cdr3_aa: CASSSPRGGGADTQYF; cdr3_nt: TGTGCCAGCAGTTCCCCGAGGGGCGGGGGGGCAGATACGCAGTATTTT
v_call: TRBV9; clone_size: -; d_call: -; j_call: TRBJ1-5; cdr3_aa: CASSTSEGSNQPQHF; cdr3_nt: TGTGCCAGCAGCACCAGCGAGGGAAGCAATCAGCCCCAGCATTTT
v_call: TRBV7-9; clone_size: -; d_call: -; j_call: TRBJ1-1; cdr3_aa: CASSSRVDDTEAFF; cdr3_nt: TGTGCCAGCAGCTCCAGGGTAGATGACACTGAAGCTTTCTTT
v_call: TRBV19; clone_size: -; d_call: -; j_call: TRBJ2-7; cdr3_aa: CASSSGKRYEQYF; cdr3_nt: TGTGCCAGTAGTTCGGGGAAACGATACGAGCAGTACTTC